Listed here is a single T cell receptor beta chain. Its antigen is still unknown. A multiplex PCR was run with 60 Vbeta primers and 13 Jbeta primers. Profiling relied on immunoSEQ multiplex PCR, and the TCRdb table lists in-frame clones only, not all of them. The sample has some 160,000 clones; around 83% are singletons. This entry is derived from a study of cytomegalovirus exposure and HLA in healthy donors. Germline CDR1 MDHEN, CDR2 SYDVKM. Trimming took 2 bases from V and 3 from J, leaving 10 bases between them. This CDR3 is 15 amino acids long. Regarding the study as a whole: Reported performance of the classifier showed diagnosis of cytomegalovirus status with high specificity and sensitivity. The study flagged about 150 TCR beta chains as cytomegalovirus-associated.

The chain has TRBV28 and TRBJ2-2, with D possibly TRBD2 on 6 matching bases. Sequencing input: PBMCs. The TCR sequence derives from a male donor in good health and CMV-seropositive. The CDR3, as DNA: TGTGCCAGCAGTTTAGTGCGGGGTTACACCGGGGAGCTGTTTTTT. Translation: CASSLVRGYTGELFF.